Below, one T cell receptor beta chain is given with its context. Its target is unknown. Diagnoses were established using clinical symptoms, serum thyroxine and TRAb, thyroid ultrasound and orbital computed tomography. Germline trimming cut 4 bases from V and 6 bases from J; bases unmatched to any gene: 4. From germline, CDR1 is LNHDA and CDR2 SQIVND (reference sequence). The CDR3 contains 14 residues. TCR beta CDR3 region amplification was performed from RNA transcripts. TCR CDR3 regions were first amplified by RT-PCR with HTBI primers. TCRdb itself ran the multiplex PCR reads through MiXCR, one entry per CDR3 protein. This sample has hundreds of thousands of distinct CDR3 sequences; around 20% occur once, and the top ten carry 34%. The data belong to a study of T cells in Graves' hyperthyroidism and ophthalmopathy. The study's findings and limits: For ophthalmopathy, model prediction preceded onset by a median 6.5 months.

The sample was blood. The rearrangement uses TRBV19 and TRBJ1-5, with 9 positions matching TRBD1. This clonotype originated in a man aged 25-45 years with Graves' ophthalmopathy. DNA for the CDR3: TGTGCCAGTAGTAACACAGGGGGCGGTCAGCCCCAGCATTTT. Translating gives CASSNTGGGQPQHF. Variable domain in full (rest from reference TRBV19 and TRBJ1-5): DGGITQSPKYLFRKEGQNVTLSCEQNLNHDAMYWYRQDPGQGLRLIYYSQIVNDFQKGDIAEGYSVSREKKESFPLTVTSAQKNPTAFYLCASSNTGGGQPQHFGDGTRLSIL.